These 3 T cell receptor beta chains came from one sample sequenced in a study of blood T cell repertoires in COVID-19. Repertoires were generated with immunoSEQ multiplex PCR, while TCRdb's copy carries only in-frame clones and drops some. Of a few hundred thousand clones listed, 75% to 90% are singletons. Sample: PBMCs or T cells enriched from blood (not recorded which). Receptor source: a woman in her fifties or sixties who had recovered from COVID-19.

Details on this clone: Other nucleotide sequences from this sample produce the same CDR3. This sequence joins TRBV24-1 and TRBJ2-3, with a possible D match to TRBD2 (5 bases). This CDR3 is built from 13 residues. Germline lookup yields CDR1 KGHDR and CDR2 SFDVKD. The germline V and J ends were trimmed by 4 bases and 6 bases, with 10 bases remaining between them. The CDR3 sequence is CATSDSGVDTQYF. CDR3 in DNA: TGTGCCACCAGTGACTCCGGGGTGGATACGCAGTATTTT.

V is TRBV28 and J is TRBJ1-2; TRBD1 is a possible D gene (5 bases). V was pared by 4 bases and J by 6 bases, with 6 bases between. Germline V lookup: CDR1 MDHEN, CDR2 SYDVKM. This CDR3 contains 11 residues. The CDR3 here is CASSSGNGYTF. CDR3 sequence (DNA): TGTGCCAGCAGTTCAGGGAATGGCTACACCTTC.

The CDR3 DNA reads as TGTGCCAGCAGTTACTCGGGGACAGGGGCCTATGGCTACACCTTC. Translating gives CASSYSGTGAYGYTF. The gene calls are TRBV6-5 and TRBJ1-2; TRBD1 matches 10 bases. Germline-derived CDR1 and CDR2 are MNHEY and SVGAGI. The V gene end was trimmed by 0 bases and the J gene end by 4 bases; junction bases not matched to a gene: 2. The CDR3 has 15 residues.